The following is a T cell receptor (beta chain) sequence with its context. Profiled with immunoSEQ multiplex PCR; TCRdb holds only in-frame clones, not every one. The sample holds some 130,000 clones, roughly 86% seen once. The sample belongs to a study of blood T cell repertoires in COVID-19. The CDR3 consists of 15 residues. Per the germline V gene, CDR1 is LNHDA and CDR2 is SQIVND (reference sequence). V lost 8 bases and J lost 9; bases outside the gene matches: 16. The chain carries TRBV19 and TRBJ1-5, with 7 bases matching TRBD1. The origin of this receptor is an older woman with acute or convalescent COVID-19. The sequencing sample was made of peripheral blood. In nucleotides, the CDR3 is TGTGCCAGTTCCCGAAGGGGACAGACTTTCGGGCCCCAGCATTTT. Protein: CASSRRGQTFGPQHF.